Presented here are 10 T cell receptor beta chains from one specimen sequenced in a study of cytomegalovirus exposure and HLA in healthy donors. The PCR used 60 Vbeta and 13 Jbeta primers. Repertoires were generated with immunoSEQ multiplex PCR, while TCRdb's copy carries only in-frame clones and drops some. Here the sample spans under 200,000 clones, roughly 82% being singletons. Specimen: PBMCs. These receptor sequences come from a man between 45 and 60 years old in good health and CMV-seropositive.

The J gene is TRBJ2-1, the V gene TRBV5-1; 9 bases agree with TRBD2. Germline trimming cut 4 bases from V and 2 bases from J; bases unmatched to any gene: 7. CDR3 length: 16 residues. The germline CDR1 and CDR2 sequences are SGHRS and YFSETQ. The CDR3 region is CASSVGTSHTYNEQFF. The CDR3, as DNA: TGCGCCAGCAGCGTCGGGACTAGCCATACCTACAATGAGCAGTTCTTC. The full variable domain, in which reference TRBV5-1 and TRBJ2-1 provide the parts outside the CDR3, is KAGVTQTPRYLIKTRGQQVTLSCSPISGHRSVSWYQQTPGQGLQFLFEYFSETQRNKGNFPGRFSGRQFSNSRSEMNVSTLELGDSALYLCASSVGTSHTYNEQFFGPGTRLTVL.

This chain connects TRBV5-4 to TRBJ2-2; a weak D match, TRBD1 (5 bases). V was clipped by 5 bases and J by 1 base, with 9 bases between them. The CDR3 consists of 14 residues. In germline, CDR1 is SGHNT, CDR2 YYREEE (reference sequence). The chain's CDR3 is CASRGQGNTGELFF. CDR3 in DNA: TGTGCCAGCAGAGGGCAGGGGAACACCGGGGAGCTGTTTTTT.

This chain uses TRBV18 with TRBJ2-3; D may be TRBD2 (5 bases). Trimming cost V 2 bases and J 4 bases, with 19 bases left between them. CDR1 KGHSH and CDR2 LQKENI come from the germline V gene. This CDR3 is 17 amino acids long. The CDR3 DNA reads TGTGCCAGCTCACCATCGGCCCAACTAGGAGGATCAGATACGCAGTATTTT. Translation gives CASSPSAQLGGSDTQYF.

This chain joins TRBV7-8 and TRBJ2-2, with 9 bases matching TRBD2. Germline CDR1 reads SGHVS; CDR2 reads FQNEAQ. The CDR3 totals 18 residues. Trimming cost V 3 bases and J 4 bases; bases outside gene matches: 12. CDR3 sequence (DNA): TGTGCCAGCAGCTTGCCGTCGGTGCTAGCGGGGATCACCGGGGAGCTGTTTTTT. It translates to CASSLPSVLAGITGELFF.

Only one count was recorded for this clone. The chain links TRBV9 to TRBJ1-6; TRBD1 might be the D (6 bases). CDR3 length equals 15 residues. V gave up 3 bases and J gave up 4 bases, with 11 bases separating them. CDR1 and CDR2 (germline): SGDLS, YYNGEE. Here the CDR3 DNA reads TGTGCCAGCAGCGGGGGACAAATTTATAATTCACCCCTCCACTTT. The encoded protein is CASSGGQIYNSPLHF.

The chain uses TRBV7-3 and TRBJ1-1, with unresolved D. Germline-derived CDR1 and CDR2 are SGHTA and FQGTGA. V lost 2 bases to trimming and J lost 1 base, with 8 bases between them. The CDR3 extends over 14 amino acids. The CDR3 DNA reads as TGTGCCAGCAGCTTACCTGGGCAGAACACTGAAGCTTTCTTT. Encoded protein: CASSLPGQNTEAFF.

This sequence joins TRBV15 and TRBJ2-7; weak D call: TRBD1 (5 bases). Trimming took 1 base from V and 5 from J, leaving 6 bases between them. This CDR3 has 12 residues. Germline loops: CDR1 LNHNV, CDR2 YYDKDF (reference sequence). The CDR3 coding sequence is TGTGCCACCAGCAGAGTAGGGGACGAGCAGTACTTC. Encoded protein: CATSRVGDEQYF.

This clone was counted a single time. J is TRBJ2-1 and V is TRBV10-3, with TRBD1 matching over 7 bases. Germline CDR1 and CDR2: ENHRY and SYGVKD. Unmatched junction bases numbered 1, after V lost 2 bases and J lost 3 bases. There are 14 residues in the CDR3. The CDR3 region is CAISEGQVYNEQFF. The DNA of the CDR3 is TGTGCCATCAGTGAGGGACAGGTCTACAATGAGCAGTTCTTC.

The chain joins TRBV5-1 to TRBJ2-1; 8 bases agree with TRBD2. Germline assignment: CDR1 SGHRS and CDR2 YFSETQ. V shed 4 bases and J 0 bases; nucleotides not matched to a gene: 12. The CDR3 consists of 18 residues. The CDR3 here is CASSGWAGRAFSYNEQFF. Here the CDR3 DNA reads TGCGCCAGCAGCGGTTGGGCCGGGAGGGCCTTCTCCTACAATGAGCAGTTCTTC.

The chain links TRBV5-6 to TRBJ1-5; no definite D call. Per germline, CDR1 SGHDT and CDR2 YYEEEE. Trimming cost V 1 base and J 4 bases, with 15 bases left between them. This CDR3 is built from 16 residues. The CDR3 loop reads CASSLRRDVANQPQHF. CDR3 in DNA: TGTGCCAGCAGCTTGAGGCGGGATGTCGCGAATCAGCCCCAGCATTTT.